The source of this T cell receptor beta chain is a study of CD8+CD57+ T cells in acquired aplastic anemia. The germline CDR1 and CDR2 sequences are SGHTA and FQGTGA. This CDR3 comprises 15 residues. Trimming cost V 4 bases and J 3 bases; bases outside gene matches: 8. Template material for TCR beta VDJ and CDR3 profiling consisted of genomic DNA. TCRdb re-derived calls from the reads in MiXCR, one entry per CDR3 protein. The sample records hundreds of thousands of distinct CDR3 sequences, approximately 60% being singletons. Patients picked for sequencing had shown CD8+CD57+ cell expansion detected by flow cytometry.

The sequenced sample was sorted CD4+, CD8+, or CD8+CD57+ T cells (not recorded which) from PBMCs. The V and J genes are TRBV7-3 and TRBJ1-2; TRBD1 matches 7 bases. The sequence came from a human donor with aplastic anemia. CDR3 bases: TGTGCCAGCAGCTCTACAGGGGATCCTTACTATGGCTACACCTTC. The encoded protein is CASSSTGDPYYGYTF.